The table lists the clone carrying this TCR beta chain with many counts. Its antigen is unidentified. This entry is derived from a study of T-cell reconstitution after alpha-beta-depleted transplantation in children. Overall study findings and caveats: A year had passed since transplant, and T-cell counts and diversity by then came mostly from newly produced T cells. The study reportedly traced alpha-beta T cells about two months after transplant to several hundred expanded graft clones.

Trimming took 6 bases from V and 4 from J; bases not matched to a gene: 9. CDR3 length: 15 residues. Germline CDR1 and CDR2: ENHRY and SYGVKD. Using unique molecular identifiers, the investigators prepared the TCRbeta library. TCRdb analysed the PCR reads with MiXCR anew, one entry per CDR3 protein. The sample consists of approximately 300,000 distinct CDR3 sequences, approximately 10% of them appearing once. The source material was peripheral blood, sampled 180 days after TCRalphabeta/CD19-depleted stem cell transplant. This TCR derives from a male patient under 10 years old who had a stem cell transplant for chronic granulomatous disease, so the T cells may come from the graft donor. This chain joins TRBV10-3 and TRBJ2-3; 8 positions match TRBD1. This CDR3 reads CAIRSDREKSDTQYF. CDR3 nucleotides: TGTGCCATCAGATCGGACAGGGAAAAATCAGATACGCAGTATTTT.